This T cell receptor (beta chain) was retrieved from a study of regulatory T cells in long-lasting Graves disease. Study-wide results and caveats: It was peripheral blood alone, not thyroid tissue, that was studied. The study found TRBV28, TRBJ1-2 and TRBJ2-5 favored in persistent disease.

V shed 1 base, J shed 3 bases, and the junction held 3 bases outside the gene matches. The germline CDR1 and CDR2 sequences are LNHDA and SQIVND (reference sequence). This CDR3 is 15 amino acids long. Combining iRepertoire HTBI primers with Arm-PCR of CDR3 regions, the authors built TCR beta libraries. TCRdb passed the multiplex PCR reads through MiXCR, listing each CDR3 protein once. The sample has around 480,000 distinct CDR3 sequences; around 15% are singletons. A note on this clonotype: What it recognizes is unknown.

Time point described: newly diagnosed GD, antithyroid drugs for less than 3 months. The authors made the TCR library using RNA they extracted from PBMCs. American Thyroid Association guidelines were used to diagnose Graves' disease. EDTA tubes were used for drawing around 8.8 milliliters of peripheral blood. These same data were also listed under a study on T cells in Graves' hyperthyroidism and ophthalmopathy.

The chain combines TRBV19 with TRBJ2-1; 7 bases line up with TRBD1. Sequenced here: peripheral blood mononuclear cells (PBMCs), sampled at new diagnosis, from a patient treated with antithyroid drugs. This TCR was sampled from a man aged 40-49 years with Graves disease. CDR3 sequence (DNA): TGTGCCAGTAGTATAGGTAGGGACAGCTACAATGAGCAGTTCTTC. This gives the protein CASSIGRDSYNEQFF.